The sequence of this TCR beta chain was determined in a study of Ad26.COV2.S vaccination and SARS-CoV-2 variants. Looking at the study overall: Participants got Ad26.COV2.S intramuscularly, once or twice 56 days apart. General observations from the study: Participants in the vaccine arm had higher spike-specific TCR breadth; placebo recipients had lower.

Treatment meaning: some 20 received Ad26.COV2.S at low or high dose, single or two shots; 5 received placebo; per-sample allocation not given. Samples analyzed were those drawn on day 63 after the first vaccine or placebo injection. As concerns this clone: The antigen remains undetermined.

Produced via immunoSEQ multiplex PCR; TCRdb's table is partial and in-frame only. The sample holds some 290,000 clones, 70% to 90% seen once. The CDR3 totals 19 residues. Germline trimming cut 4 bases from V and 0 bases from J; bases unmatched to any gene: 17. Germline loops: CDR1 LNHDA, CDR2 SQIVND (reference sequence). V is TRBV19 and J is TRBJ2-7; 8 bases agree with TRBD1. Here the sequenced sample was peripheral blood, taken in a trial of Ad26.COV2.S vaccine versus placebo. This TCR was sampled from a person aged 18-60 years who received the Ad26.COV2.S COVID-19 vaccine or a placebo. This CDR3 is CASSKQGASTKLTSYEQYF. The CDR3, as DNA: TGTGCCAGTAGTAAGCAGGGGGCGTCCACTAAACTCACCTCCTACGAGCAGTACTTC.